The 30 T cell receptor beta chains given below trace back to one sample, sequenced in a study of shared clonotypes between healthy human individuals. Naive CD8 populations comprised CD45RO-negative cells positively selected for CCR7, excluding terminally differentiated effector memory CD45RA+ cells. Some clones are missing from TCRdb's copy, which holds only in-frame ones; the method was immunoSEQ multiplex PCR. Of 700,000 to 950,000 clones in the sample, approximately 97% were seen once. The sample was naive CD8+ T cells sorted from blood. The receptors derive from a young man in good health.

This rearrangement joins TRBV29-1 to TRBJ1-2; possibly TRBD1 for D (6 bases). V was clipped by 5 bases and J by 2 bases, with 15 bases between them. The CDR3 length is 14 residues. From germline, CDR1 is SQVTM and CDR2 ANQGSEA. The CDR3 coding sequence is TGCAGCGTTCCCGGGGAGCAGGGGAACTATGGCTACACCTTC. Protein product: CSVPGEQGNYGYTF.

This chain links TRBV18 with TRBJ2-7, with 9 bases fitting TRBD2. Germline V gene data show CDR1 as KGHSH and CDR2 as LQKENI. With V trimmed by 1 base and J by 3 bases, 13 bases remained unmatched. CDR3 size: 18 residues. CDR3: CASSPRGLLAGANYEQYF. The CDR3 DNA reads as TGTGCCAGCTCACCACGCGGACTCTTAGCGGGAGCGAACTACGAGCAGTACTTC.

This chain joins TRBV27 and TRBJ1-5; D gene ambiguous. Per germline, CDR1 MNHEY and CDR2 SMNVEV (reference sequence). Between the trimmed V and J ends, which lost 2 bases and 6 bases, there was a span of 11 bases. The CDR3 loop spans 14 amino acids. DNA for the CDR3: TGTGCCAGCAGTTTAACCGGGAGAGGTCAGCCCCAGCATTTT. Its translation is CASSLTGRGQPQHF.

As for this clone: Within the sample, other DNA sequences also encode this same CDR3. This sequence joins TRBV7-9 and TRBJ2-6; a weak D match, TRBD1 (6 bases). The ends were cut back, 4 bases at V and 1 base at J, with 8 bases in the middle. This CDR3 has 15 residues. From germline, CDR1 is SEHNR and CDR2 FQNEAQ (reference sequence). In DNA, the CDR3 is TGTGCCAGCAGCTCTACAGGGTCTGGGGCCAACGTCCTGACTTTC. It codes for CASSSTGSGANVLTF.

The rearrangement links TRBV30 to TRBJ1-2, with 9 bases aligning to TRBD1. J gave up 4 bases and V 1 base, and 4 bases lay outside the gene matches. There are 14 residues in the CDR3. CDR1 is GTSNPN, CDR2 SVGIG, per germline (reference sequence). Here the CDR3 reads CAWSDTGGVYGYTF. CDR3 DNA sequence: TGTGCCTGGAGTGATACAGGGGGCGTCTATGGCTACACCTTC.

This rearrangement joins TRBV9 to TRBJ1-3; D is perhaps TRBD1 (6 bases). The CDR3 length is 16 residues. V was clipped by 0 bases and J by 2 bases, with 12 bases between them. CDR1 is SGDLS and CDR2 is YYNGEE in the germline V gene. CDR3 sequence (DNA): TGTGCCAGCAGCGTAGGGCAGACAGGACCTGGAAACACCATATATTTT. It specifies CASSVGQTGPGNTIYF.

The chain couples TRBV7-9 to TRBJ2-5; 10 nucleotides match TRBD2. Germline CDR1 and CDR2: SEHNR and FQNEAQ (reference sequence). The CDR3 runs to 17 residues. J was trimmed by 4 bases and V by 2 bases; bases with no gene match: 10. DNA for the CDR3: TGTGCCAGCAGCTTACCCTGGACTAGCGGAGAGGGAGAGACCCAGTACTTC. This translates into CASSLPWTSGEGETQYF. The full variable domain, completed using reference TRBV7-9 and TRBJ2-5, is DTGVSQNPRHKITKRGQNVTFRCDPISEHNRLYWYRQTLGQGPEFLTYFQNEAQLEKSRLLSDRFSAERPKGSFSTLEIQRTEQGDSAMYLCASSLPWTSGEGETQYFGPGTRLLVL.

The chain recombines TRBV18 with TRBJ2-7; D gene ambiguous. Germline V gene data show CDR1 as KGHSH and CDR2 as LQKENI. The CDR3 extends over 12 amino acids. V lost 4 bases and J lost 4, with 8 bases in between. The CDR3 nucleotides read TGTGCCAGCTCACAGGGAATTTACGAGCAGTACTTC. It specifies CASSQGIYEQYF. Full variable domain (rest looked up from reference TRBV18 and TRBJ2-7): NAGVMQNPRHLVRRRGQEARLRCSPMKGHSHVYWYRQLPEEGLKFMVYLQKENIIDESGMPKERFSAEFPKEGPSILRIQQVVRGDSAAYFCASSQGIYEQYFGPGTRLTVT.

The chain employs TRBV7-9 and TRBJ2-2; TRBD1 matches at 9 bases. Germline V lookup: CDR1 SEHNR, CDR2 FQNEAQ (reference sequence). Trimming cost V 6 bases and J 9 bases; bases outside gene matches: 14. This CDR3 contains 16 residues. CDR3 protein: CASSPGQGKASRELFF. The CDR3 DNA follows: TGTGCCAGCAGTCCGGGACAGGGCAAGGCTTCGAGGGAGCTGTTTTTT.

V and J are TRBV7-2 and TRBJ2-5; D is perhaps TRBD1 (6 bases). The CDR3 consists of 14 residues. The germline gives CDR1 SGHTA, CDR2 FQGNSA. V lost 4 bases, J lost 0 bases, and 9 bases lay in between. Here the CDR3 DNA reads TGTGCCAGCAGCTATGGGACAAACCAAGAGACCCAGTACTTC. Residues: CASSYGTNQETQYF. The variable domain in full, with the rest retrieved from reference TRBV7-2 and TRBJ2-5, is GAGVSQSPSNKVTEKGKDVELRCDPISGHTALYWYRQSLGQGLEFLIYFQGNSAPDKSGLPSDRFSAERTGGSVSTLTIQRTQQEDSAVYLCASSYGTNQETQYFGPGTRLLVL.

CDR3 region: CASSAGGNTEAFF. In DNA form, the CDR3 reads TGTGCCAGCAGCGCTGGCGGGAACACTGAAGCTTTCTTT. V and J are TRBV7-8 and TRBJ1-1, with no clear D. Trimming stripped 5 bases from V and 1 base from J, with 8 bases between. The V gene's germline CDR1 is SGHVS and CDR2 FQNEAQ. The CDR3 spans 13 residues.

The chain uses TRBV7-2 and TRBJ2-1, with 8 bases matching TRBD2. V lost 8 bases, J lost 2 bases, and 17 bases stayed unmatched. The length of the CDR3 is 18 residues. Germline CDR1 is SGHTA and CDR2 is FQGNSA. The CDR3 region is CASRGGPPTGLAYNEQFF. In DNA, the CDR3 is TGTGCCAGCCGGGGGGGCCCACCAACAGGGCTTGCCTACAATGAGCAGTTCTTC. The whole variable domain, filled in from reference TRBV7-2 and TRBJ2-1, reads GAGVSQSPSNKVTEKGKDVELRCDPISGHTALYWYRQSLGQGLEFLIYFQGNSAPDKSGLPSDRFSAERTGGSVSTLTIQRTQQEDSAVYLCASRGGPPTGLAYNEQFFGPGTRLTVL.

The chain joins TRBV7-2 to TRBJ2-5; TRBD2 agrees at 9 bases. The germline gives CDR1 SGHTA, CDR2 FQGNSA. With 2 bases clipped from V and 3 bases from J, the junction kept 7 bases outside the gene matches. The CDR3 consists of 16 residues. CDR3 region: CASSLLASSGKETQYF. CDR3 nucleotides: TGTGCCAGCAGCTTATTGGCATCTAGCGGGAAAGAGACCCAGTACTTC.

V gene TRBV6-5 combines with J gene TRBJ2-3; D is undetermined. V lost 6 bases to trimming and J lost 6 bases, with 13 bases between them. Per the germline V gene, CDR1 is MNHEY and CDR2 is SVGAGI. This CDR3 has 13 residues. The CDR3 DNA follows: TGTGCCAGCAGCCAGTTTCGACGGGATACGCAGTATTTT. This codes for CASSQFRRDTQYF.

The CDR3 DNA sequence: TGTGCCAGCAGCCCCCCCGTGGGGGTTGAGCAGTACTTC. It is translated as CASSPPVGVEQYF. The rearrangement links TRBV9 to TRBJ2-7; D is tentatively TRBD1 or TRBD2 (5 bases each). V lost 4 bases to trimming and J lost 7 bases, with 15 bases between them. This CDR3 spans 13 amino acids. Germline CDR1 SGDLS, CDR2 YYNGEE.

The V and J genes are TRBV28 and TRBJ2-7; 10 bases align to TRBD2. V lost 4 bases to trimming and J lost 5 bases; unmatched junction nucleotides: 8. The length of the CDR3 is 15 residues. The germline V gene encodes CDR1 MDHEN and CDR2 SYDVKM. The CDR3: CASSSRAGGTHEQYF. The CDR3 coding sequence is TGTGCCAGCAGTTCCCGAGCGGGAGGGACCCACGAGCAGTACTTC.

The genes are TRBV2 and TRBJ2-7, with 11 bases identical to TRBD2. The V gene's germline CDR1 is SNHLY and CDR2 FYNNEI. The CDR3 spans 14 residues. V gave up 7 bases and J gave up 4 bases; unmatched junction bases: 6. The CDR3 DNA follows: TGTGCCAGCAAACCGGGACTAGCGGAGTACGAGCAGTACTTC. Its protein is CASKPGLAEYEQYF.

The chain has TRBV6-5 and TRBJ2-7; possibly TRBD2 for D (7 bases). In germline, CDR1 is MNHEY, CDR2 SVGAGI. V dropped 0 bases and J dropped 7 bases, with 16 bases sitting between them. This CDR3 is built from 15 residues. The CDR3 sequence: CASSYSNGGQEEQYF. CDR3 coding DNA: TGTGCCAGCAGTTACTCGAACGGGGGGCAAGAAGAGCAGTACTTC.

The V call is TRBV7-2, the J call TRBJ2-7, with D possibly being TRBD2 (6 bases). From germline, CDR1 is SGHTA and CDR2 FQGNSA. V lost 1 base and J lost 3, with 10 bases in between. This CDR3 has 14 residues. As DNA, the CDR3 is TGTGCCAGCAGCTTAGGACTAGGAATCTACGAGCAGTACTTC. This codes for CASSLGLGIYEQYF.

The V gene is TRBV4-2, the J gene TRBJ1-2, with TRBD1 identical over 7 bases. The CDR3 runs 16 residues. V lost 2 bases to trimming and J lost 5 bases; unmatched junction nucleotides: 11. From germline, CDR1 is LGHNA and CDR2 YNFKEQ. As DNA, the CDR3 is TGTGCCAGCAGCCAAATAGGGACAGCAGATTCTTATGGCTACACCTTC. It encodes CASSQIGTADSYGYTF.

The V gene is TRBV7-6, the J gene TRBJ2-3; D is perhaps TRBD2 (5 bases). The CDR3 is 18 amino acids. Between the trimmed V and J ends, which lost 2 bases and 5 bases, there was a span of 23 bases. Germline V CDR1 and CDR2: SGHVS, FNYEAQ. The CDR3 nucleotides are TGTGCCAGCAGCTTATACCCACGGGGAGCCGAAGGGAGAGATACGCAGTATTTT. It specifies CASSLYPRGAEGRDTQYF.

V and J are TRBV7-6 and TRBJ1-2; 9 positions match TRBD1. CDR3 length: 15 residues. CDR1 and CDR2 from the germline V gene are SGHVS and FNYEAQ. Trimming cost V 5 bases and J 4 bases; bases outside gene matches: 8. The CDR3 region has the DNA TGTGCCAGCAGCCCGAGGACAGGGGTTGGCTATGGCTACACCTTC. It is translated as CASSPRTGVGYGYTF.

The chain joins TRBV5-4 to TRBJ1-3, with 8 positions matching TRBD1. Trimming at V came to 0 bases and at J to 1 base, leaving 0 bases not matched to a gene. Germline V gives CDR1 SGHNT, CDR2 YYREEE (reference sequence). CDR3 length: 15 amino acids. Written as DNA, the CDR3 is TGTGCCAGCAGCTTGGGGACAGGGTCTGGAAACACCATATATTTT. Translation: CASSLGTGSGNTIYF.

This clone appeared a few times. The chain combines TRBV29-1 with TRBJ2-5; D is undetermined. V was cut by 4 bases and J by 5 bases, with 20 bases left in between. From germline, CDR1 is SQVTM and CDR2 ANQGSEA. The CDR3 has 15 amino acids. The CDR3 DNA is TGCAGCGTTGTATGGTTCTTGCAATCCGGGGAGACCCAGTACTTC. This encodes CSVVWFLQSGETQYF.

The rearrangement uses TRBV28 and TRBJ2-3, with a tentative D call TRBD1 (6 bases). Trimming took off 8 bases at V and 2 bases at J, with 20 bases between the two ends. From germline, CDR1 is MDHEN and CDR2 SYDVKM. The length of the CDR3 is 16 residues. Here the CDR3 DNA reads TGTGCCAGCTTAGCTTGGGACACCGGATCCACAGATACGCAGTATTTT. Residues: CASLAWDTGSTDTQYF.

This sequence joins TRBV13 and TRBJ2-7; D may be TRBD1 (6 bases). CDR1 is PRHDT, CDR2 FYEKMQ, per germline (reference sequence). This CDR3 is built from 17 residues. Trimming cost V 0 bases and J 3 bases, with 18 bases left between them. The CDR3, as DNA: TGTGCCAGCAGCTTAGGTCAGGGGCGATACCGGGACTACGAGCAGTACTTC. Protein sequence: CASSLGQGRYRDYEQYF. The full variable domain, completed using reference TRBV13 and TRBJ2-7, is AAGVIQSPRHLIKEKRETATLKCYPIPRHDTVYWYQQGPGQDPQFLISFYEKMQSDKGSIPDRFSAQQFSDYHSELNMSSLELGDSALYFCASSLGQGRYRDYEQYFGPGTRLTVT.

V is TRBV7-3 and J is TRBJ2-3; D might be TRBD2 (5 bases). Germline V gene sequence: CDR1 SGHTA, CDR2 FQGTGA. Between the trimmed V and J ends, which lost 4 bases and 0 bases, there was a span of 17 bases. This CDR3 has 17 residues. The CDR3 loop reads CASSSTSSDLSTDTQYF. In DNA form, the CDR3 reads TGTGCCAGCAGCTCGACCAGCTCGGACTTAAGCACAGATACGCAGTATTTT. The full variable domain, in which reference TRBV7-3 and TRBJ2-3 provide the parts outside the CDR3, is GAGVSQTPSNKVTEKGKYVELRCDPISGHTALYWYRQSLGQGPEFLIYFQGTGAADDSGLPNDRFFAVRPEGSVSTLKIQRTERGDSAVYLCASSSTSSDLSTDTQYFGPGTRLTVL.

This chain connects TRBV18 to TRBJ2-3; 9 bases are a match to TRBD2. CDR1 KGHSH and CDR2 LQKENI come from the germline V gene. Losses at the gene ends were 5 bases for V and 1 base for J; bases not matched to a gene: 4. CDR3 length: 15 residues. The CDR3 DNA reads as TGTGCCAGCTCAACGACTAGCGGAGGCACAGATACGCAGTATTTT. It is translated as CASSTTSGGTDTQYF.

The J gene is TRBJ1-1, the V gene TRBV4-3; maybe TRBD1 (6 bases). Between the trimmed V and J ends, which lost 4 bases and 2 bases, there was a span of 11 bases. The CDR3 is made up of 14 amino acids. Germline V CDR1 and CDR2: LGHNA, YSLEER. CDR3 DNA: TGCGCCAGCAGCCGGACAGACTCAAACACTGAAGCTTTCTTT. As protein: CASSRTDSNTEAFF.

This chain uses TRBV7-8 with TRBJ2-7, with TRBD2 matching over 13 bases. V shed 5 bases, J shed 5 bases, and the junction held 6 bases outside the gene matches. The CDR3 runs to 15 residues. Germline CDR1 and CDR2: SGHVS and FQNEAQ. Here the CDR3 DNA reads TGTGCCAGCAGCCAGGGACTAGCGGGATACGACGAGCAGTACTTC. Protein: CASSQGLAGYDEQYF.